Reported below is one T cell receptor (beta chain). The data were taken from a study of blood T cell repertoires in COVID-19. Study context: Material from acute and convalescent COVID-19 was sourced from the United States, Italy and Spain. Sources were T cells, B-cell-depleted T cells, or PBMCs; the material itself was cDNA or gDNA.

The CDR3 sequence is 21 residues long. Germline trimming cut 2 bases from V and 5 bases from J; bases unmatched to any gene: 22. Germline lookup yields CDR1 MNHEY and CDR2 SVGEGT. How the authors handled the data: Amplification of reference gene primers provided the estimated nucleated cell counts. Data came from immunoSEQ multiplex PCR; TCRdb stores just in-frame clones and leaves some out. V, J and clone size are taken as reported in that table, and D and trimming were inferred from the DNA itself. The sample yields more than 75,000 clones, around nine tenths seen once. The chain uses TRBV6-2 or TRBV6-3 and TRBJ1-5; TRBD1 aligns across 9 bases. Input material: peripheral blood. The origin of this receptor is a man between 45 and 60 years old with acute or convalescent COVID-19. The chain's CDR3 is CASSYPPPGTGKDFRYQPQHF. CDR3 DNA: TGTGCCAGCAGTTACCCCCCCCCTGGGACAGGGAAGGATTTCCGCTATCAGCCCCAGCATTTT.